The sequence of this TCR beta chain was determined in a study of blood T cell repertoires in COVID-19. Study at large: From T cells, B-cell-depleted T cells, or PBMCs came the material, which was cDNA or gDNA.

Germline V lookup: CDR1 GTSNPN, CDR2 SVGIG (reference sequence). The CDR3 length is 17 residues. V lost 0 bases to trimming and J lost 2 bases, with 18 bases between them. The assay was immunoSEQ multiplex PCR, and TCRdb's table has in-frame clones only and misses some. The sample records about 240,000 clones, around 89% being singletons. The sample comprised peripheral blood. This clonotype was sampled from a woman aged 40 to 55 who had recovered from COVID-19. The chain recombines TRBV30 with TRBJ2-3; D is undetermined. The CDR3: CAWSVLGLGRNTDTQYF. In DNA, the CDR3 is TGTGCCTGGAGTGTACTGGGCCTCGGCCGTAACACAGATACGCAGTATTTT.